This entry lists 25 T cell receptor beta chains sequenced from one sample in a study of tumor and adjacent non-tumor tissue in lung cancer. No cell sorting was done before RNA was extracted from the tissue. A modified ARM-PCR protocol with three rounds of nested PCR amplified TCRbeta. Each CDR3 protein gets one entry after TCRdb re-called the multiplex PCR reads with MiXCR. The sample carries under 150,000 distinct CDR3 sequences, about 71% recorded once. What was sequenced was lung tumor tissue. The receptors originated from a man aged 60 to 69 with small cell lung cancer.

This clonotype has only one observation. At one boundary the junction diverges from the germline segment, which might be a read error. The gene calls are TRBV6-5 and TRBJ1-1, with D unclear. The CDR3 consists of 13 residues. Germline V gene data show CDR1 as MNHEY and CDR2 as SVGAGI. The CDR3 loop is CVSSYKRDTEAFF. The CDR3 DNA sequence: TGTGTCAGCAGTTACAAGAGGGACACTGAAGCTTTCTTT.

Notes on this clonotype: Being one base from a much bigger clone, this may be a read error. The chain joins TRBV5-1 to TRBJ2-6; D might be TRBD1 or TRBD2, each matching 5 bases. Trimming shortened V by 4 bases and J by 2 bases, and 10 bases separated the two germline ends. The V gene's germline CDR1 is SGHRS and CDR2 YFSETQ. There are 15 residues in the CDR3. CDR3 sequence: CASSTGAAGANVLTF. The CDR3 DNA reads as TGCGCCAGCAGCACCGGGGCAGCTGGGGCCAACGTCCTGACTTTC.

This clonotype was observed many times. The genes are TRBV6-2 or TRBV6-3 and TRBJ2-1, with D possibly matching TRBD2 (5 bases). Germline assignment: CDR1 MNHEY and CDR2 SVGEGT. Trimming cost V 7 bases and J 10 bases, with 11 bases left between them. This CDR3 contains 11 residues. The CDR3 DNA reads as TGTGCCAGCACCAAGGAGGCCGAGCAGTTCTTC. It is translated as CASTKEAEQFF.

Concerning this clonotype: The junction departs from the called germline gene at one end, perhaps through a read error. The chain recombines TRBV18 with TRBJ2-2; 7 nucleotides align to TRBD1. CDR3 length: 15 amino acids. Germline V gene data show CDR1 as KGHSH and CDR2 as LQKENI. Here the CDR3 DNA reads TGTGCCAGCTCACAGGGACAGCGGAACACCGTGGAGCTGTTTTTT. It specifies CASSQGQRNTVELFF.

This clonotype is a singleton in its sample. One junction end does not reproduce the germline sequence, and a read error may be involved. CDR3 in DNA: TGTGCCAGCATCTTAGCCCCCCCCATCCAGTACTTC. It encodes CASILAPPIQYF. The rearrangement links TRBV11-2 to TRBJ2-5; D remains ambiguous. The CDR3 loop spans 12 amino acids. CDR1 is SGHAT, CDR2 FQNNGV, per germline.

The V call is TRBV20-1, the J call TRBJ2-7; TRBD2 is a possible D gene (5 bases). With 4 bases removed from V and 10 bases from J, the gap between germline ends came to 26 bases. The CDR3 runs 15 residues. Germline CDR1 reads DFQATT; CDR2 reads SNEGSKA (reference sequence). Here the CDR3 reads CSAKSNGNLGYVQYF. The CDR3 nucleotides read TGCAGTGCTAAATCTAACGGGAACCTGGGCTACGTACAGTACTTC.

At least ten counts were recorded for this clonotype. The V and J genes are TRBV20-1 and TRBJ1-1; 9 positions agree with TRBD1. V was clipped by 4 bases and J by 3 bases; unmatched bases: 6. The CDR3 consists of 14 residues. CDR1 and CDR2 from the germline V gene are DFQATT and SNEGSKA (reference sequence). CDR3 residues: CSAKEQGAYTEAFF. The DNA for the CDR3 is TGCAGTGCTAAGGAACAGGGGGCGTACACTGAAGCTTTCTTT.

Worth noting for this clonotype: The final CDR3 position lacks the conserved phenylalanine or tryptophan, pointing to a likely read error. The V and J genes are TRBV29-1 and TRBJ2-1, with D possibly TRBD1 on 6 matching bases. The CDR3 extends over 12 amino acids. Trimming took 6 bases from V and 11 from J, leaving 17 bases between them. Germline assignment: CDR1 SQVTM and CDR2 ANQGSEA. The CDR3 DNA reads TGCAGCGTGACTCAGGTTAGGGGGAAGCAGTTCTTA. This gives the protein CSVTQVRGKQFL.

On this clonotype: Because the CDR3 is missing its conserved closing phenylalanine or tryptophan, this is likely a read error. The rearrangement links TRBV11-2 to TRBJ1-3; D is unresolved. Germline V lookup: CDR1 SGHAT, CDR2 FQNNGV. This CDR3 contains 13 residues. DNA for the CDR3: TGTGCCAGCAGCTTAGTGGCCGGAAAAACCATATATTCT. This sequence encodes CASSLVAGKTIYS.

Comment on this clonotype: The junction departs from germline at one end; a sequencing error may be responsible. V gene TRBV29-1 combines with J gene TRBJ1-2; D remains unclear. CDR3 size: 13 residues. CDR1 and CDR2 (germline): SQVTM, ANQGSEA. The CDR3 here is CSVEYRGFYGYTF. As DNA, the CDR3 is TGTAGCGTTGAATATCGAGGGTTCTATGGCTACACCTTC.

As to this clonotype: A read error may be the cause here, since a much bigger clone is one base away. This sequence joins TRBV20-1 and TRBJ2-1; maybe TRBD2 (6 bases). Germline CDR1 reads DFQATT; CDR2 reads SNEGSKA (reference sequence). Trimming stripped 7 bases from V and 3 bases from J, with 13 bases between. There are 13 residues in the CDR3. The CDR3, as DNA: TGCAGTGTTTACGGGGGAGTCTACAATGAGCAGTTCTTC. Translated, it gives CSVYGGVYNEQFF.

The chain couples TRBV6-1 to TRBJ2-1; D is unclear. V shed 1 base and J shed 9 bases, with 13 bases lying between them. Germline values: CDR1 MNHNS, CDR2 SASEGT. The CDR3 runs 14 residues. DNA for the CDR3: TGTGCCAGCAGTGAAGGGGCCGGCTACTGTGAGCAGTTCTTC. Translation: CASSEGAGYCEQFF.

Details on this clonotype: A much larger clone is a single base away; this may be a read error. The genes are TRBV5-4 and TRBJ2-5, with 8 bases matching TRBD2. V shed 0 bases and J 2 bases; nucleotides not matched to a gene: 3. There are 15 residues in the CDR3. Germline CDR1 is SGHNT and CDR2 is YYREEE (reference sequence). The DNA of the CDR3 is TGTGCCAGCAGCTTGGCTGTAGCGGGGCAAGAGACCCAGTACTTC. It encodes CASSLAVAGQETQYF.

This clonotype is medium-sized. The rearrangement joins TRBV11-2 to TRBJ2-7; D remains ambiguous. Germline CDR1 and CDR2: SGHAT and FQNNGV. CDR3 length equals 12 residues. The CDR3 reads CASSLYTGNLVV. The CDR3 DNA is TGTGCCAGCAGCTTATATACTGGGAATTTGGTCGTC.

About this clonotype: The junction departs from the called germline gene at one end, perhaps through a read error. J is TRBJ2-1 and V is TRBV11-2; possibly TRBD1 or TRBD2 for D (5 bases each). The CDR3 totals 16 residues. Germline V lookup: CDR1 SGHAT, CDR2 FQNNGV. CDR3 nucleotide sequence: TGTGCAAGCAGCTTAGTGACGGGGACCTCCTGCAATGAGCAGTTCTTC. This encodes CASSLVTGTSCNEQFF. The variable domain in full, with the rest retrieved from reference TRBV11-2 and TRBJ2-1, is EAGVAQSPRYKIIEKRQSVAFWCNPISGHATLYWYQQILGQGPKLLIQFQNNGVVDDSQLPKDRFSAERLKGVDSTLKIQPAKLEDSAVYLCASSLVTGTSCNEQFFGPGTRLTVL.

This chain links TRBV4-1 with TRBJ2-1, with 12 bases lining up with TRBD2. Per germline, CDR1 MGHRA and CDR2 YSYEKL. The V gene end was trimmed by 4 bases and the J gene end by 4 bases; junction bases not matched to a gene: 11. CDR3 length equals 18 residues. The CDR3 region has the DNA TGCGCCAGCAGCCTAGAAACAACAGGGACTAGCGGGTACAATGAGCAGTTCTTC. Protein product: CASSLETTGTSGYNEQFF.

Of note for this clonotype: One end of the junction is discordant with germline, which a read error may explain. This chain joins TRBV11-2 and TRBJ1-1; possible D gene TRBD1, 6 bases. This CDR3 has 17 residues. The germline V gene has CDR1 SGHAT and CDR2 FQNNGV. The CDR3 DNA follows: TGTGCTAGCAGCTCAAAGCAGGGGCCAATGATAAACACTGAAACTTTCTTT. It specifies CASSSKQGPMINTETFF. Using reference TRBV11-2 and TRBJ1-1 for the parts outside the CDR3, the full variable domain is EAGVAQSPRYKIIEKRQSVAFWCNPISGHATLYWYQQILGQGPKLLIQFQNNGVVDDSQLPKDRFSAERLKGVDSTLKIQPAKLEDSAVYLCASSSKQGPMINTETFFGQGTRLTVV.

This chain connects TRBV20-1 to TRBJ1-2; D gene ambiguous. CDR1 DFQATT and CDR2 SNEGSKA come from the germline V gene (reference sequence). V lost 0 bases and J lost 8, with 19 bases in between. This CDR3 has 15 residues. CDR3 bases: TGCAGTGCTAGAGATTTTATAGCGGCCTTATACGGCTACACCTTC. Translated: CSARDFIAALYGYTF.

Here the CDR3 reads CSARPSERAAETQYF. The CDR3 DNA follows: TGCAGTGCTAGACCTAGCGAGAGGGCCGCGGAGACCCAGTACTTC. The chain carries TRBV20-1 and TRBJ2-5; possibly TRBD2 for D (6 bases). Germline-derived CDR1 and CDR2 are DFQATT and SNEGSKA (reference sequence). V was cut by 2 bases and J by 5 bases, with 18 bases left in between. This CDR3 has 15 residues.

Comment on this clonotype: Possible read error: a much larger clone is one base away. The V gene is TRBV6-1, the J gene TRBJ1-1; D ambiguous. Germline CDR1 and CDR2: MNHNS and SASEGT. V was pared by 4 bases and J by 0 bases, with 9 bases between. The CDR3 contains 14 residues. The CDR3 DNA is TGTGCCAGCAGTGTCGGAGGGATGAACACTGAAGCTTTCTTT. This translates into CASSVGGMNTEAFF.

As concerns this clonotype: This may stem from a read error, because a much larger clone lies one nucleotide away. This rearrangement joins TRBV6-1 to TRBJ2-2; 8 bases align to TRBD2. The CDR3 totals 16 residues. Looked up from germline, CDR1 is MNHNS and CDR2 is SASEGT. CDR3 in DNA: TGTGCCAGCCGGGGACTAGTGAGGGAAGGCACCGAGGAGCTGTTTTTT. This codes for CASRGLVREGTEELFF.

In its sample, this clonotype was seen a few times. No conserved phenylalanine or tryptophan is present at the end of the CDR3, so a read error is the likely explanation. The chain joins TRBV6-1 to TRBJ1-5; possibly TRBD1 for D (5 bases). V was cut by 3 bases and J by 6 bases, with 18 bases left in between. The CDR3 loop spans 16 amino acids. Looked up from germline, CDR1 is MNHNS and CDR2 is SASEGT. CDR3 residues: CASSERSTAGGQPQHL. The CDR3 DNA reads as TGTGCCAGCAGTGAGCGCTCGACAGCTGGGGGTCAGCCCCAGCATCTT.

A word on this clonotype: A much larger clone is a single base away; this may be a read error. The V call is TRBV5-6, the J call TRBJ2-1, with TRBD2 matching over 12 bases. Germline V gene data show CDR1 as SGHDT and CDR2 as YYEEEE. The V gene end was trimmed by 5 bases and the J gene end by 8 bases; junction bases not matched to a gene: 11. The CDR3 loop spans 16 amino acids. The CDR3 DNA follows: TGTGCCAGCAGTCCGGAACTAGCGGGAGGCTTGGATGAGCAGTTCTTC. This sequence encodes CASSPELAGGLDEQFF.

This clonotype was counted only a few times. Without the conserved terminal phenylalanine or tryptophan, this CDR3 likely stems from a read error. The gene calls are TRBV20-1 and TRBJ2-5, with 7 bases lining up with TRBD2. CDR1 is DFQATT, CDR2 SNEGSKA, per germline (reference sequence). The CDR3 has 16 amino acids. The CDR3 reads CNARRAGRGYQETQYL. The CDR3 DNA is TGCAATGCTAGACGTGCCGGGCGGGGGTACCAAGAGACCCAGTACTTA.

The chain combines TRBV12-5 with TRBJ2-1, with D tentatively TRBD2 (6 bases). Germline CDR1 and CDR2: LGHNT and FRNRAP. This CDR3 has 18 amino acids. Trimming stripped 0 bases from V and 8 bases from J, with 23 bases between. CDR3 amino acids: CASGLVAFVTGGGDEQFF. Here the CDR3 DNA reads TGTGCTAGTGGTTTGGTAGCTTTCGTCACAGGAGGCGGGGATGAGCAGTTCTTC. The variable domain in full, with the rest retrieved from reference TRBV12-5 and TRBJ2-1, is DARVTQTPRHKVTEMGQEVTMRCQPILGHNTVFWYRQTMMQGLELLAYFRNRAPLDDSGMPKDRFSAEMPDATLATLKIQPSEPRDSAVYFCASGLVAFVTGGGDEQFFGPGTRLTVL.